Given below is one T cell receptor (beta chain) in context. J lost 4 bases, V lost 4 bases, and 3 bases had no gene match. The CDR3 loop spans 15 amino acids. In germline, CDR1 is KGHDR, CDR2 SFDVKD. The data originate from a study of blood T cells in healthy people across ages. The authors ran a second PCR of about 7 to 11 cycles using a sample-barcoded 5' primer and a J-beta primer mix. Each CDR3 protein gets one entry after TCRdb re-called the 5' RACE reads with MiXCR. Among hundreds of thousands of distinct CDR3 sequences listed, approximately 50% were seen once. V gene TRBV24-1 combines with J gene TRBJ2-5; TRBD1 agrees at 12 bases. The sample was blood. This receptor was identified in a man in his 60s in good health. In DNA form, the CDR3 reads TGTGCCACCAGTGAGGGGACAGGGGGCCGAGAGACCCAGTACTTC. Protein sequence: CATSEGTGGRETQYF.